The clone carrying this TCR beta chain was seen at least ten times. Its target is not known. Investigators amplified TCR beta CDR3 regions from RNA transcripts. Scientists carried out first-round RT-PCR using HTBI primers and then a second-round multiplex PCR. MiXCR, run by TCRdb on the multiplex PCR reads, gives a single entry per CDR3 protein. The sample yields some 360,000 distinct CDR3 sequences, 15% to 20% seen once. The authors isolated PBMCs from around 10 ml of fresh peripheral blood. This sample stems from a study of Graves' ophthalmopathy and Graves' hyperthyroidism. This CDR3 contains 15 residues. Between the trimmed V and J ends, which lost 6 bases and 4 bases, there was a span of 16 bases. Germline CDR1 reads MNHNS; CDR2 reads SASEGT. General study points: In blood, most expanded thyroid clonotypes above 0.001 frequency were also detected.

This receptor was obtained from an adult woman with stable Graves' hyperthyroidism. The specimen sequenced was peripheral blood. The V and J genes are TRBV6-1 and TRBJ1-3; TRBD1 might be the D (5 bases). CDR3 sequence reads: CASRIRETLGNTIYF. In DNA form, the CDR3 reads TGTGCCAGCAGGATCAGGGAGACGCTCGGAAACACCATATATTTT.